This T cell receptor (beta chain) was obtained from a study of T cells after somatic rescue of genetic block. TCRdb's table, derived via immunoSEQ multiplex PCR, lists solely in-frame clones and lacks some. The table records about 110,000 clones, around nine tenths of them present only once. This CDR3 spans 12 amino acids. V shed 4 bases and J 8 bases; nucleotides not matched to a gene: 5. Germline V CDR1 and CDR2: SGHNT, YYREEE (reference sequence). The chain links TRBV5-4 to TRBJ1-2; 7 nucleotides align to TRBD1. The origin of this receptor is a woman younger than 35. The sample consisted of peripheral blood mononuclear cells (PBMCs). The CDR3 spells CASSRDSRGYTF. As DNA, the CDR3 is TGTGCCAGCAGCCGGGACAGCAGGGGCTACACCTTC.